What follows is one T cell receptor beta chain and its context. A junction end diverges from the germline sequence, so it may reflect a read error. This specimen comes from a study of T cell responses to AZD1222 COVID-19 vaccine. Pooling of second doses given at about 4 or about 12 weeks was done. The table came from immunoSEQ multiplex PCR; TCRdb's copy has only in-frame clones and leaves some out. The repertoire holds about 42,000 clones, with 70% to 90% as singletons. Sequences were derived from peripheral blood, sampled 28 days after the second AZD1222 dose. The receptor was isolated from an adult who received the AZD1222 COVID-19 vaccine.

DNA of the CDR3: TGTGCCACCAGTGATCACAAGGGAGGTCCACTCTCCTTC. Its protein product is CATSDHKGGPLSF. J is TRBJ1-2 and V is TRBV24-1; no clear D gene. The CDR3 runs 13 residues. Germline V CDR1 and CDR2: KGHDR, SFDVKD.